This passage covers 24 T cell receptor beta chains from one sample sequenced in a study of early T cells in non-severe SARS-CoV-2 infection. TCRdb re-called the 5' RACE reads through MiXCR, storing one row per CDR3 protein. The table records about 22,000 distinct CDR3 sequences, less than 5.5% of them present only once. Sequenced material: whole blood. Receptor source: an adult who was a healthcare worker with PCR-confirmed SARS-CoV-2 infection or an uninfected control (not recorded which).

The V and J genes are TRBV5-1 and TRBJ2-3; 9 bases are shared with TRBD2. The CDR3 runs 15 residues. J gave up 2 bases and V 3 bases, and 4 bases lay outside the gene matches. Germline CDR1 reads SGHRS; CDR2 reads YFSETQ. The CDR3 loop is CASSSGLATTDTQYF. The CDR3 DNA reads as TGCGCCAGCAGCTCGGGACTAGCCACCACAGATACGCAGTATTTT. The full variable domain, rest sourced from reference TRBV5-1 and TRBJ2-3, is KAGVTQTPRYLIKTRGQQVTLSCSPISGHRSVSWYQQTPGQGLQFLFEYFSETQRNKGNFPGRFSGRQFSNSRSEMNVSTLELGDSALYLCASSSGLATTDTQYFGPGTRLTVL.

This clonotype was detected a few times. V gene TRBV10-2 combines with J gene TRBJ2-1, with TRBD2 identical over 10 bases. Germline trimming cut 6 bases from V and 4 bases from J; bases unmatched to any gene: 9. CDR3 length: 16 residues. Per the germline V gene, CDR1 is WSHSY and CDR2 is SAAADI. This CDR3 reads CASSPMIAGGYNEQFF. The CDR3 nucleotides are TGCGCCAGCAGCCCCATGATAGCGGGGGGATACAATGAGCAGTTCTTC.

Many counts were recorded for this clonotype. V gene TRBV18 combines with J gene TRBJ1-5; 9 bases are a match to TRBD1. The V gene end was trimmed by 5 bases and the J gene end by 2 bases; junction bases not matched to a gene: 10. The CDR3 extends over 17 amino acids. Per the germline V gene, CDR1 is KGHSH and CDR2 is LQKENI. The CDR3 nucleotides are TGTGCCAGCTCATCCGGGACAGGGAGTAGTGGCAATCAGCCCCAGCATTTT. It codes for CASSSGTGSSGNQPQHF.

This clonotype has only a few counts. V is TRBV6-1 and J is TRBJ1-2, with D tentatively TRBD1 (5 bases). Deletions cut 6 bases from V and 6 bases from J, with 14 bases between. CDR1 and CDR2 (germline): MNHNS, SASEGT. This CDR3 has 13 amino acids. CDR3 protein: CASSTTAVDGYTF. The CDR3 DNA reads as TGTGCCAGCAGCACGACAGCCGTTGATGGCTACACCTTC.

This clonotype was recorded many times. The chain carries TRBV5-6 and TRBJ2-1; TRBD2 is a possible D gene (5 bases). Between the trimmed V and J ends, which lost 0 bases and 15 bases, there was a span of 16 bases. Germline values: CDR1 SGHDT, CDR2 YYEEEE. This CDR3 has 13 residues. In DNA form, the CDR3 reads TGTGCCAGCAGCTTGGCCCGAGGACTCCCGAGGTTCTTC. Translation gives CASSLARGLPRFF.

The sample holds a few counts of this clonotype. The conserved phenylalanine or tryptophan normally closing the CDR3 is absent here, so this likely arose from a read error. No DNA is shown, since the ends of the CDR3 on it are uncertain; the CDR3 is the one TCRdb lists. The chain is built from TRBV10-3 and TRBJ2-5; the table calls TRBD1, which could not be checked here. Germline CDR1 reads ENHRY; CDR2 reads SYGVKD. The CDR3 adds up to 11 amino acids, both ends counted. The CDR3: CAISDDRPRGN.

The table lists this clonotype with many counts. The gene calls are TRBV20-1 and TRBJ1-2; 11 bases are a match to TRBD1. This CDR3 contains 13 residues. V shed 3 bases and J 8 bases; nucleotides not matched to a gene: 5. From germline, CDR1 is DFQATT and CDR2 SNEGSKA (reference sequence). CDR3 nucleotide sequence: TGCAGTGCTAGTGGGACAGGGGGACGCGGCTACACCTTC. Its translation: CSASGTGGRGYTF.

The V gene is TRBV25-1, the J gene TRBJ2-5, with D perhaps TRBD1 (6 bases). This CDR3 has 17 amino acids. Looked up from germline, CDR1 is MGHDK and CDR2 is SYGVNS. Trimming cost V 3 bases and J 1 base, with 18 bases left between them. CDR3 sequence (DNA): TGTGCCAGCAGTGACGTCCCACAGGGATGGGGCCAAGAGACCCAGTACTTC. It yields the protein CASSDVPQGWGQETQYF.

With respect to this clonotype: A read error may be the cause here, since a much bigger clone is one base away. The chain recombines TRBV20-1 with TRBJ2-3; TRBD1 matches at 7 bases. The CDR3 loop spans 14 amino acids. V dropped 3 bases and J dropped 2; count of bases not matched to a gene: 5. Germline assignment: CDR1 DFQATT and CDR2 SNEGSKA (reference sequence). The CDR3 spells CSASRQGDTDTQYF. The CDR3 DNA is TGCAGTGCTAGTAGACAGGGAGACACAGATACGCAGTATTTT.

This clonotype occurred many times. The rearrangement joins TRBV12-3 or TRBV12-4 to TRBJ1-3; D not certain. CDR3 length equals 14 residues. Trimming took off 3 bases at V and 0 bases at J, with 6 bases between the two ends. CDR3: CASSFGSSGNTIYF. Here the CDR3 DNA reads TGTGCCAGCAGTTTTGGCAGCTCTGGAAACACCATATATTTT.

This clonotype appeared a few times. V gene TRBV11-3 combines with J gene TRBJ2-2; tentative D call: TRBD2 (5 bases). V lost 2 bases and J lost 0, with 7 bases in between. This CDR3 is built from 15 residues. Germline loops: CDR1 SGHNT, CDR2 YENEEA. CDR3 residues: CASSLLAPNTGELFF. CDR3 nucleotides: TGTGCCAGCAGCTTATTAGCGCCGAACACCGGGGAGCTGTTTTTT.

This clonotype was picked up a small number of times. The CDR3 nucleotides read TGCGCCAGCAGTGAAAGGTCGCGGTTATACGAGGGATCTAAGGATGAGCAGTTCTTC. Translation gives CASSERSRLYEGSKDEQFF. The J gene is TRBJ2-1, the V gene TRBV10-2; D perhaps matches TRBD2 (5 bases). V was shortened by 3 bases and J by 8 bases, with 29 bases between the two germline ends. From germline, CDR1 is WSHSY and CDR2 SAAADI. The CDR3 contains 19 residues.

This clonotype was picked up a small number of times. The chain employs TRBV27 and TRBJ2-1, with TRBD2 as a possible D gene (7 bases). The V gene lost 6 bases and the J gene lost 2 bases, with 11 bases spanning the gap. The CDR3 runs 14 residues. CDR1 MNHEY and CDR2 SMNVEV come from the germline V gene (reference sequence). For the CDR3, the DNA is TGTGCCAGCAGCCGGGGGGCCCCCTACAATGAGCAGTTCTTC. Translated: CASSRGAPYNEQFF.

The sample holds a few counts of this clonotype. This CDR3 is CASSLTRDPNTEAFF. CDR3 in DNA: TGTGCCAGCAGCCTGACGCGGGACCCGAACACTGAAGCTTTCTTT. J is TRBJ1-1 and V is TRBV11-3, with D perhaps TRBD1 (5 bases). The V end lost 5 bases, the J end lost 1 base, and 14 bases lay between the germline ends. CDR3 length: 15 amino acids. Germline values: CDR1 SGHNT, CDR2 YENEEA.

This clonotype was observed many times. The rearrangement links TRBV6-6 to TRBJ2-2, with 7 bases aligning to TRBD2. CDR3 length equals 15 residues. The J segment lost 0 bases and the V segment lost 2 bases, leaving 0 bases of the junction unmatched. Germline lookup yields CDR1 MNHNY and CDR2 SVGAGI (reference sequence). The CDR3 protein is CASSYAGANTGELFF. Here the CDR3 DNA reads TGTGCCAGCAGTTACGCGGGGGCGAACACCGGGGAGCTGTTTTTT.

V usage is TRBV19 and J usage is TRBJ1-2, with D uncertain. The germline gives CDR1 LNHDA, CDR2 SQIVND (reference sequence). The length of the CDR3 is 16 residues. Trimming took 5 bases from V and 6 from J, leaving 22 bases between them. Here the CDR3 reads CASSDFRTPKHHGYTF. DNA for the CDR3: TGTGCCAGTAGTGATTTCCGGACGCCAAAGCACCATGGCTACACCTTC. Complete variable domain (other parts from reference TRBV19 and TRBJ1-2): DGGITQSPKYLFRKEGQNVTLSCEQNLNHDAMYWYRQDPGQGLRLIYYSQIVNDFQKGDIAEGYSVSREKKESFPLTVTSAQKNPTAFYLCASSDFRTPKHHGYTFGSGTRLTVV.

The CDR3 DNA reads TGTGCCAGCAGCCAATTACCCCATGAGCAGTTCTTC. It codes for CASSQLPHEQFF. This chain uses TRBV3-1 with TRBJ2-1, with unresolved D. The CDR3 runs to 12 residues. The V end lost 2 bases, the J end lost 8 bases, and 7 bases lay between the germline ends. Germline assignment: CDR1 LGHDT and CDR2 YNNKEL (reference sequence).

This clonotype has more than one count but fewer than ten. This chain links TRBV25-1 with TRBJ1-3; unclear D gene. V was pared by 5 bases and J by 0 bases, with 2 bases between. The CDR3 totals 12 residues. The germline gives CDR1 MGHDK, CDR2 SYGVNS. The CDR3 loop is CASSNSGNTIYF. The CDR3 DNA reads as TGTGCCAGCAGTAACTCTGGAAACACCATATATTTT.

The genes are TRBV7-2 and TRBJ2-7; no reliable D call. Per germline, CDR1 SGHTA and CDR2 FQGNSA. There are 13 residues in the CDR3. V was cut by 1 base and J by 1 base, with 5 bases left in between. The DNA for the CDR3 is TGTGCCAGCAGCTTAGAGAAGTCCTACGAGCAGTACTTC. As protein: CASSLEKSYEQYF. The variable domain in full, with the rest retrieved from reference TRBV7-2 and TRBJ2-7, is GAGVSQSPSNKVTEKGKDVELRCDPISGHTALYWYRQSLGQGLEFLIYFQGNSAPDKSGLPSDRFSAERTGGSVSTLTIQRTQQEDSAVYLCASSLEKSYEQYFGPGTRLTVT.

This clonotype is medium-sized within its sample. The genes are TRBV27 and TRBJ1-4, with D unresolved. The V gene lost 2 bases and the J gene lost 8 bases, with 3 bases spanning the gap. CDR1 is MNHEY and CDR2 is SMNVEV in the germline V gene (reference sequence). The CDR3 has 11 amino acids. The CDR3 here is CASSLGEKLFF. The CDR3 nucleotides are TGTGCCAGCAGTTTAGGAGAAAAACTGTTTTTT. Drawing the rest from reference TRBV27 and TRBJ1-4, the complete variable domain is EAQVTQNPRYLITVTGKKLTVTCSQNMNHEYMSWYRQDPGLGLRQIYYSMNVEVTDKGDVPEGYKVSRKEKRNFPLILESPSPNQTSLYFCASSLGEKLFFGSGTQLSVL.

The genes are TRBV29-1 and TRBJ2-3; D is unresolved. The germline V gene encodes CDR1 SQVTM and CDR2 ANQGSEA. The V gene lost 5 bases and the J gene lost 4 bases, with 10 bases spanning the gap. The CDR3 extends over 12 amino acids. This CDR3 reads CSVLPNSDTQYF. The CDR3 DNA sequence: TGCAGCGTTCTCCCTAACTCAGATACGCAGTATTTT.

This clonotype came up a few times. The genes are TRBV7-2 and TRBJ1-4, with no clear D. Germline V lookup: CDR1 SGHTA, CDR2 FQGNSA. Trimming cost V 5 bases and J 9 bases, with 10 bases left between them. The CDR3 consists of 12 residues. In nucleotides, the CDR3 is TGTGCCAGCAGCCACGGGCAAAAAAAACTGTTTTTT. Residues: CASSHGQKKLFF.

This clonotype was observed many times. The chain's CDR3 is CASRDSSTPSYEQYF. As DNA, the CDR3 is TGTGCCAGCAGGGACAGCTCAACCCCCTCCTACGAGCAGTACTTC. This chain links TRBV7-9 with TRBJ2-7; D is possibly TRBD1 (6 bases). Trimming took off 6 bases at V and 0 bases at J, with 15 bases between the two ends. This CDR3 has 15 residues. Germline CDR1 SEHNR, CDR2 FQNEAQ (reference sequence).

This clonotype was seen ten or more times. CDR3 nucleotides: TGTGCCAGTAGGTCGACAGGGCGGGCTGAAGCTTTCTTT. Protein product: CASRSTGRAEAFF. V is TRBV19 and J is TRBJ1-1, with TRBD1 matching 7 bases. The junction had 7 bases not matched to a gene; V was cut back by 6 bases and J by 6 bases. CDR3 length: 13 residues. Germline V CDR1 and CDR2: LNHDA, SQIVND (reference sequence).